The 22 T cell receptor beta chains below were found in one sample sequenced in a study of beta chain features in type 1 diabetes. Findings and limits, study-wide: Across all four CD4+ subsets, people with type 1 diabetes showed modestly shorter TCRB CDR3s.

Their target antigens are unknown. The whole isolated RNA underwent reverse transcription, so sequencing captured expressed TCRB transcripts. Sequenced by immunoSEQ multiplex PCR; TCRdb stores in-frame clones only, minus some. This table has around 310,000 clones, roughly 12% appearing once. Sequencing input: naive CD4+ T cells from blood. These TCRs come from a woman younger than 35 with type 1 diabetes.

This clone has only a few counts. This rearrangement joins TRBV7-9 to TRBJ2-7, with 10 bases identical to TRBD2. V was pared by 1 base and J by 11 bases, with 11 bases of the junction left unmatched. Germline V gives CDR1 SEHNR, CDR2 FQNEAQ (reference sequence). This CDR3 has 15 amino acids. The CDR3 region has the DNA TGTGCCAGCAGCTTAGAGACTAGCGGGCGCGGTGGGGAGTACTTC. Its protein product is CASSLETSGRGGEYF.

This clone has only a few counts. The rearrangement uses TRBV15 and TRBJ2-4; D gene ambiguous. CDR3 length equals 13 residues. CDR1 and CDR2 (germline): LNHNV, YYDKDF (reference sequence). V was trimmed by 0 bases and J by 4 bases, leaving 4 bases between them. The CDR3 protein is CATSRDEKNIQYF. CDR3 coding DNA: TGTGCCACCAGCAGAGACGAGAAAAACATTCAGTACTTC.

This clone was observed a handful of times. The chain joins TRBV30 to TRBJ2-1; TRBD2 might be the D (6 bases). V lost 4 bases and J 6 bases, leaving 16 bases between the germline ends. This CDR3 spans 14 amino acids. Germline V gives CDR1 GTSNPN, CDR2 SVGIG (reference sequence). The CDR3 DNA is TGTGCCTGGATCGGGGACTCAAACCCCAATGAGCAGTTCTTC. Translating it yields CAWIGDSNPNEQFF.

This clone was detected only a few times. V is TRBV18 and J is TRBJ2-1, with D tentatively TRBD2 (6 bases). There are 18 residues in the CDR3. In germline, CDR1 is KGHSH, CDR2 LQKENI. Trimming took 2 bases from V and 5 from J, leaving 22 bases between them. The CDR3 here is CASSPGVRPGLRNNEQFF. The CDR3 DNA sequence: TGTGCCAGCTCACCAGGGGTCCGACCGGGACTGCGTAACAATGAGCAGTTCTTC.

The chain carries TRBV9 and TRBJ2-5; D might be TRBD1 (7 bases). This CDR3 region has 14 residues. V lost 4 bases and J 3 bases, leaving 13 bases between the germline ends. Germline loops: CDR1 SGDLS, CDR2 YYNGEE. DNA for the CDR3: TGTGCCAGCAGCCCACGGGGGACAGAAGAGACCCAGTACTTC. Protein sequence: CASSPRGTEETQYF.

In this sample, this clone turned up a few times. The chain is built from TRBV5-1 and TRBJ2-6; TRBD1 agrees at 9 bases. The length of the CDR3 is 17 residues. V shed 4 bases and J 2 bases; nucleotides not matched to a gene: 7. In germline, CDR1 is SGHRS, CDR2 YFSETQ. CDR3 coding DNA: TGCGCCAGCAGCCTGGACAGGGGTTTCACTGGGGCCAACGTCCTGACTTTC. Protein sequence: CASSLDRGFTGANVLTF.

The V call is TRBV19, the J call TRBJ1-5; D perhaps matches TRBD1 (5 bases). This CDR3 spans 14 amino acids. The V and J ends lost 0 bases and 8 bases respectively, with 11 bases between them. CDR1 and CDR2 from the germline V gene are LNHDA and SQIVND (reference sequence). CDR3 amino acids: CASSIDRGKKPQHF. The DNA for the CDR3 is TGTGCCAGTAGTATAGATCGGGGGAAGAAGCCCCAGCATTTT.

A few counts support this clone. This chain joins TRBV7-2 and TRBJ2-5, with D perhaps TRBD1 (5 bases). CDR3 length: 12 amino acids. Germline V gene sequence: CDR1 SGHTA, CDR2 FQGNSA. Trimming cost V 11 bases and J 4 bases, with 14 bases left between them. This CDR3 is CAGRQGGETQYF. The CDR3 DNA reads TGTGCCGGCCGGCAGGGTGGAGAGACCCAGTACTTC.

This clone was seen a few times. The V and J genes are TRBV4-3 and TRBJ1-1; 8 bases are shared with TRBD1. After removal of 0 bases from V and 5 bases from J, the junction contained 11 bases not matched to a gene. The length of the CDR3 is 17 residues. CDR1 and CDR2 from the germline V gene are LGHNA and YSLEER. The CDR3 DNA reads as TGCGCCAGCAGCCAAGATCCTATTGGACAGGGCGGAACTGAAGCTTTCTTT. This gives the protein CASSQDPIGQGGTEAFF.

The genes are TRBV6-6 and TRBJ2-2, with D tentatively TRBD2 (6 bases). Trimming pared 8 bases from V and 5 bases from J, leaving 12 bases between. The CDR3 has 13 amino acids. The germline V gene has CDR1 MNHNY and CDR2 SVGAGI (reference sequence). The CDR3 DNA reads TGTGCCAGCGGAGCGGGCGAAACCGGGGAGCTGTTTTTT. Translating gives CASGAGETGELFF.

This clone has more than one count but fewer than ten. The chain recombines TRBV30 with TRBJ1-4; 8 bases align to TRBD1. V shed 0 bases, J shed 3 bases, and the junction held 0 bases outside the gene matches. This CDR3 has 14 residues. Germline CDR1 reads GTSNPN; CDR2 reads SVGIG (reference sequence). The CDR3 spells CAWSVDRANEKLFF. CDR3 nucleotides: TGTGCCTGGAGTGTGGACAGGGCTAATGAAAAACTGTTTTTT.

The chain has TRBV5-1 and TRBJ2-1, with 10 bases that match TRBD1. Germline CDR1 is SGHRS and CDR2 is YFSETQ. The CDR3 runs 15 residues. The junction had 6 bases not matched to a gene; V was cut back by 2 bases and J by 7 bases. CDR3 residues: CASSLRRQGANEQFF. Here the CDR3 DNA reads TGCGCCAGCAGCTTACGTCGACAGGGGGCGAATGAGCAGTTCTTC.

V and J are TRBV19 and TRBJ2-1; 10 nucleotides align to TRBD2. Trimming at V came to 5 bases and at J to 9 bases, leaving 13 bases not matched to a gene. The CDR3 is 16 amino acids. Germline V lookup: CDR1 LNHDA, CDR2 SQIVND (reference sequence). CDR3 sequence reads: CASSPLTSGIQGEQFF. As DNA, the CDR3 is TGTGCCAGTAGTCCGTTAACTAGCGGGATCCAGGGTGAGCAGTTCTTC.

As to this clone: The same CDR3 arises from other DNA sequences in this sample as well. The chain carries TRBV18 and TRBJ1-1; D is unclear. CDR3 length equals 13 residues. V was shortened by 3 bases and J by 0 bases, with 5 bases between the two germline ends. Germline values: CDR1 KGHSH, CDR2 LQKENI. This CDR3 reads CASSPSMNTEAFF. The CDR3 DNA reads as TGTGCCAGCTCACCTAGCATGAACACTGAAGCTTTCTTT.

The sample holds a few counts of this clone. The V and J genes are TRBV15 and TRBJ1-1; D perhaps matches TRBD1 (5 bases). CDR1 is LNHNV, CDR2 YYDKDF, per germline (reference sequence). V lost 8 bases, J lost 5 bases, and 30 bases lay in between. The CDR3 extends over 18 amino acids. CDR3 in DNA: TGTGCCACCTACCGTGGGAGGGACCTCAGGGCCCGTGAGACTGAAGCTTTCTTT. It specifies CATYRGRDLRARETEAFF.

This clone was detected only a few times. The V call is TRBV9, the J call TRBJ2-3, with 14 bases fitting TRBD2. In germline, CDR1 is SGDLS, CDR2 YYNGEE. The CDR3 has 18 amino acids. J was trimmed by 1 base and V by 0 bases; bases with no gene match: 4. CDR3 protein: CASSVGLAGGPGTDTQYF. CDR3 coding DNA: TGTGCCAGCAGCGTAGGACTAGCGGGAGGGCCCGGCACAGATACGCAGTATTTT.

The chain recombines TRBV7-9 with TRBJ2-1, with D maybe TRBD1 (6 bases). Germline CDR1 and CDR2: SEHNR and FQNEAQ (reference sequence). The CDR3 sequence is 14 residues long. The V end was cut by 1 base, the J end by 8 bases, with 12 bases between. CDR3 nucleotide sequence: TGTGCCAGCAGCTTAGACAGGGTTGGTGATGAGCAGTTCTTC. Translating it yields CASSLDRVGDEQFF.

This clone was counted between two and nine times. This chain joins TRBV6-6 and TRBJ2-6, with no clear D. The CDR3 has 15 residues. The V gene's germline CDR1 is MNHNY and CDR2 SVGAGI (reference sequence). The ends were cut back, 5 bases at V and 1 base at J, with 9 bases in the middle. CDR3 nucleotide sequence: TGTGCCAGCAGTAAACTCCGTTCTGGGGCCAACGTCCTGACTTTC. Its translation: CASSKLRSGANVLTF.

V is TRBV7-2 and J is TRBJ1-2; 8 bases map to TRBD1. Germline V lookup: CDR1 SGHTA, CDR2 FQGNSA. The V gene end was trimmed by 9 bases and the J gene end by 4 bases; junction bases not matched to a gene: 10. This CDR3 has 14 amino acids. CDR3 sequence (DNA): TGTGCCAGTGACCCCCAGGGGGCAGGCTATGGCTACACCTTC. This codes for CASDPQGAGYGYTF.

This clone was counted a few times. The chain has TRBV5-4 and TRBJ2-2; 10 bases fit TRBD2. This CDR3 is built from 15 residues. Trimming cost V 4 bases and J 6 bases; bases outside gene matches: 6. Germline V lookup: CDR1 SGHNT, CDR2 YYREEE (reference sequence). In DNA, the CDR3 is TGTGCCAGCAGCGCCGGGACTAGCGAGGCCGGGGAGCTGTTTTTT. Translating it yields CASSAGTSEAGELFF.

V usage is TRBV6-1 and J usage is TRBJ2-2; possibly TRBD2 for D (5 bases). Germline CDR1 reads MNHNS; CDR2 reads SASEGT. The CDR3 extends over 17 amino acids. Between the trimmed V and J ends, which lost 4 bases and 3 bases, there was a span of 18 bases. This CDR3 reads CASSVRGGGFYTGELFF. Here the CDR3 DNA reads TGTGCCAGCAGTGTCCGCGGAGGAGGATTTTACACCGGGGAGCTGTTTTTT.

The rearrangement links TRBV27 to TRBJ2-3; TRBD2 matches at 11 bases. CDR3 length: 18 residues. With 4 bases clipped from V and 2 bases from J, the junction kept 11 bases outside the gene matches. From germline, CDR1 is MNHEY and CDR2 SMNVEV (reference sequence). CDR3 sequence (DNA): TGTGCCAGCAGTTCTAACCGGGGACTAGCGGAGCTCACAGATACGCAGTATTTT. This codes for CASSSNRGLAELTDTQYF.